Shown below are 3 T cell receptor beta chains from a single sample sequenced in a study of post-analysis software for immune sequencing data. Broader study findings: When patients were compared with controls, about 5 TRBV segments were more frequent, TRBV5-6, TRBV5-1 and TRBV20-1 among them.

No antigen has been identified for these receptors. Every TCR beta cDNA library bore unique molecular identifiers. Each CDR3 protein gets one entry after TCRdb re-called the PCR reads with MiXCR. The data hold some 370,000 distinct CDR3 sequences, with roughly 30% observed a single time. Material for sequencing was blood. Receptors were obtained from a girl between 10 and 17 years old with multiple sclerosis.

The CDR3 protein is CASSNKGGIYEQYF. The CDR3 DNA reads TGTGCCAGCAGCAACAAGGGAGGGATCTACGAGCAGTACTTC. V usage is TRBV7-9 and J usage is TRBJ2-7; 7 bases line up with TRBD2. The trim removed 5 bases at V and 3 bases at J, leaving 7 bases unmatched. This CDR3 has 14 residues. CDR1 is SEHNR and CDR2 is FQNEAQ in the germline V gene (reference sequence).

The gene calls are TRBV5-1 and TRBJ2-7; 11 bases line up with TRBD1. Per the germline V gene, CDR1 is SGHRS and CDR2 is YFSETQ. The CDR3 runs to 14 residues. V lost 4 bases to trimming and J lost 5 bases; unmatched junction nucleotides: 5. The CDR3, as DNA: TGCGCCAGCAGCGTTCTGGGACAGGGGGACGAGCAGTACTTC. It translates to CASSVLGQGDEQYF.

The table lists this clonotype with a few counts. J is TRBJ2-1 and V is TRBV18; 10 nucleotides align to TRBD1. The CDR3 has 16 amino acids. The V gene's germline CDR1 is KGHSH and CDR2 LQKENI. V gave up 4 bases and J gave up 9 bases; unmatched junction bases: 12. The chain's CDR3 is CASSRPGTGDGSEQFF. CDR3 coding DNA: TGTGCCAGCTCACGACCCGGGACAGGGGACGGGAGTGAGCAGTTCTTC.